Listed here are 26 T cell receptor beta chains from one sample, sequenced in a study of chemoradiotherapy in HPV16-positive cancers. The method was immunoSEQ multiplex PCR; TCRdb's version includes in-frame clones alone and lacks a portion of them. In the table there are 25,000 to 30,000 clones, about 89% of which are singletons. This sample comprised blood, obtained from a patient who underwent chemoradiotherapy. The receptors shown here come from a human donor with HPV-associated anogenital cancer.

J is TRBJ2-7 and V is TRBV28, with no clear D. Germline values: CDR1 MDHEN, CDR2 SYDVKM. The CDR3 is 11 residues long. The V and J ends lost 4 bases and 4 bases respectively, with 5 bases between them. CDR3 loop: CASSSGYEQYF. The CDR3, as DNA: TGTGCCAGCAGTTCCGGATACGAGCAGTACTTC.

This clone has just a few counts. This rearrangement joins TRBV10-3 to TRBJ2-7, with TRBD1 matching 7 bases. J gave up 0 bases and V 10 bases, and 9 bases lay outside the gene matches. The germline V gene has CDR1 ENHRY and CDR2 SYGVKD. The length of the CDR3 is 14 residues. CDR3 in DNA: TGTGCCAGCCACCGGGACAGAACCTCCTACGAGCAGTACTTC. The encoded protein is CASHRDRTSYEQYF.

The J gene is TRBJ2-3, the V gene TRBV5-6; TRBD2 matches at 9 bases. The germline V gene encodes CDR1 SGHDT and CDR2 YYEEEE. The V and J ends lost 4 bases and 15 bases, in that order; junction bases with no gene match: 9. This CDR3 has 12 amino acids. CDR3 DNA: TGTGCCAGCAGCCTTATAGCGGGGGACCGATATTTT. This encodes CASSLIAGDRYF.

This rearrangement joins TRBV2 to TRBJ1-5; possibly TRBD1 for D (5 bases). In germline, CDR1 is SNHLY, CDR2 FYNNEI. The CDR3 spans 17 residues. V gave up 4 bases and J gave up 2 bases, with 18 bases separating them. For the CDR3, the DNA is TGTGCCAGCAGTGGAGAGGGCGGGACGCTTGGCAATCAGCCCCAGCATTTT. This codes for CASSGEGGTLGNQPQHF.

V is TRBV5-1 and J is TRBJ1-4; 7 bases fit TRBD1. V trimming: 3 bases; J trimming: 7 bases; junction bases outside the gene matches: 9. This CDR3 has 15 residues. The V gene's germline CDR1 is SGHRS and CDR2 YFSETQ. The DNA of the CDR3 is TGCGCCAGCAGCTCGGACAGGCATCGCAGTGAAAAACTGTTTTTT. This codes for CASSSDRHRSEKLFF.

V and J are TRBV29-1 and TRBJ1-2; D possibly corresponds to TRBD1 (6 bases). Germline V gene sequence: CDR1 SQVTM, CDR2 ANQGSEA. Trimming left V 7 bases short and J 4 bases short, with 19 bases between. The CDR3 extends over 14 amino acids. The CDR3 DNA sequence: TGCAGCGCCAAGGGGGGACCCGGAGGCTATGGCTACACCTTC. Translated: CSAKGGPGGYGYTF.

The CDR3 loop is CASSLGGSSTDTQYF. As DNA, the CDR3 is TGTGCCAGCAGCTTAGGTGGTTCTAGCACAGATACGCAGTATTTT. The chain links TRBV11-3 to TRBJ2-3, with no clear D. Trimming pared 1 base from V and 0 bases from J, leaving 8 bases between. Germline V gene data show CDR1 as SGHNT and CDR2 as YENEEA. This CDR3 contains 15 residues.

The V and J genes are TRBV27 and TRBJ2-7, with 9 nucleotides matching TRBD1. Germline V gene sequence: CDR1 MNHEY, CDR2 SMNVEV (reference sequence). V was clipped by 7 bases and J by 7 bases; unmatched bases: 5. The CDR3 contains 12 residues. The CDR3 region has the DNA TGTGCCAGCATTGGACAGGGGTATGAGCAGTACTTC. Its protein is CASIGQGYEQYF.

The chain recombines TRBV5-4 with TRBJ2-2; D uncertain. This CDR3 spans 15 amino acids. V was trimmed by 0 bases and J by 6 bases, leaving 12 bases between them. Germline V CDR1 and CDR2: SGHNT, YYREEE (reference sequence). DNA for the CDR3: TGTGCCAGCAGCTTGGACGCCAACTGGGCCGGGGAGCTGTTTTTT. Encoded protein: CASSLDANWAGELFF.

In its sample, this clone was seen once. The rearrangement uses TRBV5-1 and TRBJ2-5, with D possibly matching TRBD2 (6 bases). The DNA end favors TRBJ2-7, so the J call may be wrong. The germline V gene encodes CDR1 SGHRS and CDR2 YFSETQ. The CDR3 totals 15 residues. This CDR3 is CASSFLGGENYEQYF. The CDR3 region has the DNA TGCGCCAGCAGCTTTTTGGGGGGAGAGAACTACGAGCAGTACTTC.

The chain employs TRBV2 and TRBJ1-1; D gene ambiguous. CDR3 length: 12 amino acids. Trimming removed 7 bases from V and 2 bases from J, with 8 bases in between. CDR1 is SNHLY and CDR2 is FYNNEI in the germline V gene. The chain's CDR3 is CASKNSNTEAFF. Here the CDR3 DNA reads TGTGCCAGCAAGAACTCAAACACTGAAGCTTTCTTT.

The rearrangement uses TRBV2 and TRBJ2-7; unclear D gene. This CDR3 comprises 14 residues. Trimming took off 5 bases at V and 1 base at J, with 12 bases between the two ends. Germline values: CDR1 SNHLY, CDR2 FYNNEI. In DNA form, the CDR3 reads TGTGCCAGCAGTCCCTACGGTCTGTCCTACGAGCAGTACTTC. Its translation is CASSPYGLSYEQYF.

The CDR3 DNA is TGTGCCAGTAGTATATTGGGGATAGGGCAAGAGACCCAGTACTTC. It encodes CASSILGIGQETQYF. The chain joins TRBV19 to TRBJ2-5; D call uncertain. V dropped 2 bases and J dropped 2 bases, with 12 bases sitting between them. The CDR3 loop spans 15 amino acids. Germline values: CDR1 LNHDA, CDR2 SQIVND (reference sequence). Using reference TRBV19 and TRBJ2-5 for the parts outside the CDR3, the full variable domain is DGGITQSPKYLFRKEGQNVTLSCEQNLNHDAMYWYRQDPGQGLRLIYYSQIVNDFQKGDIAEGYSVSREKKESFPLTVTSAQKNPTAFYLCASSILGIGQETQYFGPGTRLLVL.

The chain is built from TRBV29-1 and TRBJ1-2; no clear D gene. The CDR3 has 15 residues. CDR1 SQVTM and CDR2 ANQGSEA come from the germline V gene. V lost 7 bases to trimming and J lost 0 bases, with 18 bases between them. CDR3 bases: TGCAGCGCCCACATCCCAGGAGAATCTAACTATGGCTACACCTTC. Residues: CSAHIPGESNYGYTF. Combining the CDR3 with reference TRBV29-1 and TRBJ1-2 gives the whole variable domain SAVISQKPSRDICQRGTSLTIQCQVDSQVTMMFWYRQQPGQSLTLIATANQGSEATYESGFVIDKFPISRPNLTFSTLTVSNMSPEDSSIYLCSAHIPGESNYGYTFGSGTRLTVV.

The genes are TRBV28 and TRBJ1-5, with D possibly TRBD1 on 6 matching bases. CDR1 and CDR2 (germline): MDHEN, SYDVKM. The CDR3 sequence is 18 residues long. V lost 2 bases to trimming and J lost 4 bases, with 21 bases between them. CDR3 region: CASSLPVRWGPRNQPQHF. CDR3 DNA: TGTGCCAGCAGTTTACCGGTCAGATGGGGGCCCAGGAATCAGCCCCAGCATTTT.

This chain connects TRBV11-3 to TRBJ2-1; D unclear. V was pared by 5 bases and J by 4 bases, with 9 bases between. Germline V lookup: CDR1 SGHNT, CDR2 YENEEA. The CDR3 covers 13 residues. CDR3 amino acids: CASSTDPYNEQFF. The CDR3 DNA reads TGTGCCAGCAGCACGGACCCGTACAATGAGCAGTTCTTC.

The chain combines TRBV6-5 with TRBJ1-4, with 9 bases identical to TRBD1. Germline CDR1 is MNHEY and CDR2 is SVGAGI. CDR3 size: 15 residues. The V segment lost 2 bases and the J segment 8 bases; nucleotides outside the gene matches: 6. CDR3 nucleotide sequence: TGTGCCAGCAGTTACCGAACAGGGGGCGGCGAAAAACTGTTTTTT. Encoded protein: CASSYRTGGGEKLFF.

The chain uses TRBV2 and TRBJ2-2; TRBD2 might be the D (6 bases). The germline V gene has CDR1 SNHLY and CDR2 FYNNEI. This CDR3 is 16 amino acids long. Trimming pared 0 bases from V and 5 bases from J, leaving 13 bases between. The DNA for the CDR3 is TGTGCCAGCAGTGAAGCTACGGGAGCTAAGACCGGGGAGCTGTTTTTT. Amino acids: CASSEATGAKTGELFF.

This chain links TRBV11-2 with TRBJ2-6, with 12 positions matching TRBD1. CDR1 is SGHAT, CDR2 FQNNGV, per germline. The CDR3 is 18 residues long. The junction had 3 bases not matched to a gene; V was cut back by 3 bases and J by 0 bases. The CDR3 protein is CASSFPGQGASGANVLTF. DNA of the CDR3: TGTGCCAGCAGCTTCCCGGGACAGGGGGCCTCTGGGGCCAACGTCCTGACTTTC.

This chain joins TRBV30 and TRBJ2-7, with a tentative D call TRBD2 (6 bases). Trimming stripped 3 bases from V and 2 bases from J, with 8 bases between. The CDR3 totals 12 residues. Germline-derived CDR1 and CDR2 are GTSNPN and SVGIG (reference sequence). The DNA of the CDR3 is TGTGCCTGGAGCCGGGGGACCTACGAGCAGTACTTC. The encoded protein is CAWSRGTYEQYF.

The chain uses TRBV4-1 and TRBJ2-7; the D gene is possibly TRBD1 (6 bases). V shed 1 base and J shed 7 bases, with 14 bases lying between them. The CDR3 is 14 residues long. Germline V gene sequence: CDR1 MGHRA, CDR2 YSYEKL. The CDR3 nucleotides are TGCGCCAGCAGCCAAGGCGGGCAGGGGAAGGAGCAGTACTTC. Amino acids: CASSQGGQGKEQYF.

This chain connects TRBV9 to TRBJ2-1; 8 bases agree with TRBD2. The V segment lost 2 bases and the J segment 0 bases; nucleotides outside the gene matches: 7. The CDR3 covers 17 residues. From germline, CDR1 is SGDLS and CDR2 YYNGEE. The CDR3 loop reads CASSVESGGHSYNEQFF. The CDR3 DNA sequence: TGTGCCAGCAGCGTTGAAAGCGGGGGCCACTCCTACAATGAGCAGTTCTTC. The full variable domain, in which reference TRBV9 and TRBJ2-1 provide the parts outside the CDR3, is DSGVTQTPKHLITATGQRVTLRCSPRSGDLSVYWYQQSLDQGLQFLIQYYNGEERAKGNILERFSAQQFPDLHSELNLSSLELGDSALYFCASSVESGGHSYNEQFFGPGTRLTVL.

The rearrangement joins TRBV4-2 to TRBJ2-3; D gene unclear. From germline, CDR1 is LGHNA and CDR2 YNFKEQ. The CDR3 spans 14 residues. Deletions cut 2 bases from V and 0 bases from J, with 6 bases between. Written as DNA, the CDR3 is TGTGCCAGCAGCCAACCCCAGAGCACAGATACGCAGTATTTT. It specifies CASSQPQSTDTQYF.

Here the CDR3 DNA reads TGTGCCAGCTCAACCCGACGAGACCGGACGGGGGAGACCCAGTACTTC. It yields the protein CASSTRRDRTGETQYF. This chain joins TRBV18 and TRBJ2-5; TRBD2 might be the D (5 bases). Germline CDR1 reads KGHSH; CDR2 reads LQKENI. Deletions cut 5 bases from V and 5 bases from J, with 21 bases between. CDR3 length: 16 amino acids.

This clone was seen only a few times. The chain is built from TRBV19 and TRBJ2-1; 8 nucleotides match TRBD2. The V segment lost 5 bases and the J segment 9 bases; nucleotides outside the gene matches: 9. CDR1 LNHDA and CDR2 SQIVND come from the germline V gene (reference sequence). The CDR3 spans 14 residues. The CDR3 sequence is CASSWVAGLGEQFF. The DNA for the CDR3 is TGTGCCAGTAGTTGGGTAGCGGGATTGGGTGAGCAGTTCTTC.

CDR3 residues: CASSAGTGSFYEQYF. In DNA form, the CDR3 reads TGTGCCAGCAGTGCCGGGACAGGGTCCTTCTACGAGCAGTACTTC. The V call is TRBV27, the J call TRBJ2-7, with 9 nucleotides matching TRBD1. In germline, CDR1 is MNHEY, CDR2 SMNVEV (reference sequence). Unmatched junction bases numbered 8, after V lost 5 bases and J lost 3 bases. The CDR3 is 15 amino acids.